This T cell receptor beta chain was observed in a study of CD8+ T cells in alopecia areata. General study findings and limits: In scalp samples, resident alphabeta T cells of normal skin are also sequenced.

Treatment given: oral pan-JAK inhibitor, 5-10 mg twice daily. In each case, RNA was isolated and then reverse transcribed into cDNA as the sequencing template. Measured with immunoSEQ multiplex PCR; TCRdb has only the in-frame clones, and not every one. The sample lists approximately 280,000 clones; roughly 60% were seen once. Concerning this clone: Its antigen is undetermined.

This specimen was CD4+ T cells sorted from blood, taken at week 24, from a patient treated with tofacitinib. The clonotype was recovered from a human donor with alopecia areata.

CDR3 coding DNA: TGTGCCAGCAGCTTTGGCAGTACAGATACGCAGTATTTT. Its translation is CASSFGSTDTQYF. V gene TRBV5-4 combines with J gene TRBJ2-3; no reliable D call. The CDR3 consists of 13 residues. With 2 bases removed from V and 3 bases from J, the gap between germline ends came to 7 bases. Per germline, CDR1 SGHNT and CDR2 YYREEE (reference sequence).